Listed below are T cell receptor beta chains from one sample, sequenced in a study of tumor and adjacent non-tumor tissue in lung cancer. TCRdb re-derived calls from the multiplex PCR reads in MiXCR, one entry per CDR3 protein. The sample lists some 100,000 distinct CDR3 sequences, 60% to 80% seen once, with around 20% in the top ten. The sample comprised distant non-tumor lung tissue. Source of these receptors: a man aged 55 to 70 with non-small cell lung cancer. Each CDR3 is given with its conserved first and last residue. D genes are given only for firm matches. Only part of the rows carry a size: once, few, many, or a class if the clone is expanded.

j_gene | abundance | v_gene | d_gene | CDR3aa | CDR3nt
TRBJ2-5 | . | TRBV4-2 | . | CASTPTLKETQYF | TGTGCCAGCACTCCAACATTGAAAGAGACCCAGTACTTC
TRBJ1-1 | many | TRBV20-1 | . | CSASTRRLNTEAFF | TGCAGTGCTAGTACAAGAAGGTTGAACACTGAAGCTTTCTTT
TRBJ2-5 | many | TRBV20-1 | TRBD1 | CSTRVPGQGTETQYF | TGCAGTACTAGAGTCCCGGGACAGGGAACAGAGACCCAGTACTTC
TRBJ2-7 | medium-sized | TRBV29-1 | . | CSVILDRAHEQYF | TGCAGCGTTATTCTAGACCGTGCCCACGAGCAGTACTTC
TRBJ1-5 | few | TRBV20-1 | TRBD1 | CSVRARGTVEQPQHF | TGCAGTGTTAGAGCACGCGGGACAGTGGAGCAGCCCCAGCATTTT
TRBJ2-1 | . | TRBV11-3 | TRBD2 | CASSWERLANEHFF | TGTGCCAGCAGCTGGGAGAGACTAGCGAATGAGCATTTCTTC
TRBJ2-7 | few | TRBV20-1 | TRBD2 | CSARGRLAGVSEQYF | TGTAGTGCTAGAGGTCGACTAGCGGGAGTAAGCGAGCAGTACTTC
TRBJ2-7 | . | TRBV11-2 | . | CASSPQSRGEQYF | TGTGCCAGCAGCCCACAAAGCAGGGGCGAGCAGTACTTC
TRBJ1-4 | . | TRBV5-5 | . | CVGSRDNNEKLFF | TGTGTCGGCAGTAGGGACAATAATGAAAAACTGTTTTTT
TRBJ1-6 | . | TRBV20-1 | . | CSVIEIPGSARPLHF | TGCAGTGTTATAGAGATTCCGGGCTCCGCGCGACCTCTCCACTTT
TRBJ1-1 | many | TRBV20-1 | . | CSARRAGGQNTEAFF | TGCAGTGCTAGAAGGGCAGGAGGACAGAACACTGAAGCTTTCTTT
TRBJ2-2 | . | TRBV11-3 | . | CASSEPAGELFF | TGTGCCAGCAGCGAACCGGCCGGGGAGTTGTTTTTT
TRBJ1-1 | few | TRBV19 | . | CASMWYTEAFF | TGTGCCAGTATGTGGTACACTGAAGCTTTCTTT